Listed below are T cell receptor beta chains from one sample, sequenced in a study of radiotherapy plus CTLA-4 blockade in lung cancer. TCRdb keeps only in-frame clones here, not all; method: immunoSEQ multiplex PCR. The table records about 120,000 clones, 80% to 90% of them present only once. The sample here was peripheral blood, taken from a patient treated with radiotherapy plus ipilimumab. These receptors originate from a human donor with non-small cell lung cancer that progressed on radiotherapy plus ipilimumab. Each CDR3 is given with its conserved first and last residue. D genes are given only for firm matches. Only part of the rows carry a size: once, few, many, or a class if the clone is expanded.

size	D	J	V	length	CDR3
once	NA	TRBJ2-1	TRBV2	13	CASSAEHYNEQFF
NA	NA	TRBJ1-2	TRBV29-1	13	CSVAGAMRDGYTF
NA	TRBD2	TRBJ2-1	TRBV5-1	15	CASSFEGLRNNEQFF
NA	TRBD1	TRBJ1-3	TRBV5-1	14	CASQGDFSGNTIYF
once	NA	TRBJ1-4	TRBV25-1	12	CASTGFDEKLFF
few	NA	TRBJ1-1	TRBV2	15	CASSEGRGPNTEAFF
NA	NA	TRBJ2-7	TRBV29-1	14	CSVAQGSSSYEQYF
NA	TRBD2	TRBJ2-3	TRBV7-3	18	CASSSSLAGGPGVDTQYF
NA	NA	TRBJ1-4	TRBV21-1	14	CASSKARGFEKLFF
NA	NA	TRBJ2-2	TRBV10-3	13	CAISGGAPGELFF
NA	NA	TRBJ2-1	TRBV5-4	14	CASSQTGSMDEQFF
once	NA	TRBJ2-3	TRBV9	13	CASSPSSTDTQYF
NA	TRBD1	TRBJ2-7	TRBV5-1	16	CASSLGGQGAGYEQYF
NA	NA	TRBJ2-7	TRBV2	14	CASRVDRHSYEQYF
NA	TRBD1	TRBJ2-7	TRBV29-1	14	CSATTGQGFYEQYF
NA	NA	TRBJ1-2	TRBV9	14	CASSPRGRPYGYTF
NA	TRBD2	TRBJ2-3	TRBV4-2	16	CASRLEAGSFVDTQYF
NA	TRBD2	TRBJ2-7	TRBV2	15	CASISRGTSSGEQYF
few	TRBD1	TRBJ2-7	TRBV7-9	14	CASSPRDREAEQYF
NA	NA	TRBJ1-5	TRBV7-2	14	CASSLSRGNQPQHF
NA	NA	TRBJ1-2	TRBV18	14	CASSTLAWGYGYTF
NA	TRBD2	TRBJ2-7	TRBV2	14	CASSAQRGGGEQYF
few	NA	TRBJ1-1	TRBV6-6	11	CATRGGAEAFF
NA	NA	TRBJ1-2	TRBV5-1	20	CASSRIAAIAVAGKNYGYTF
NA	NA	TRBJ1-4	TRBV6-1	14	CASSLGPMNEKLFF
NA	TRBD2	TRBJ2-2	TRBV6-1	15	CASTLREGYTGELFF
once	TRBD1	TRBJ2-5	TRBV5-6	15	CASSGDRGLQETQYF
NA	NA	TRBJ2-7	TRBV14	14	CASSQVSFQGSFSF
once	NA	TRBJ2-7	TRBV7-2	11	CPWYVEYEQYF
NA	TRBD1	TRBJ1-1	TRBV2	14	CASSLRQGDTEAFF
NA	NA	TRBJ2-7	TRBV27	15	CASSSHRIRQGEQYF
NA	TRBD2	TRBJ2-2	TRBV5-1	18	CASSLIQLAGGRTGELFF
NA	NA	TRBJ2-1	TRBV29-1	14	CSVAFSGLKNEQFF
NA	TRBD2	TRBJ2-7	TRBV2	15	CASSVRAGVNDEQYF
NA	NA	TRBJ2-3	TRBV5-1	13	CASSFQGGGTQYF
NA	NA	TRBJ1-1	TRBV19	12	CASQHWDTEAFF
NA	NA	TRBJ1-2	TRBV29-1	12	CSVEEGASGYTF
NA	TRBD2	TRBJ2-7	TRBV2	13	CASSGRAFYEQYF
NA	NA	TRBJ2-3	TRBV4-1	17	CASSQDMELSRTDTQYF
NA	TRBD2	TRBJ2-1	TRBV15	19	CATSRDLGLAGGSYNEQFF
NA	NA	TRBJ2-1	TRBV9	15	CASSVDPGADNEQFF
NA	TRBD1	TRBJ1-1	TRBV6-1	15	CASTGTGGPNTEAFF
NA	NA	TRBJ2-3	TRBV29-1	15	CSVPFSGQLPDTQYF
NA	TRBD1	TRBJ2-2	TRBV13	13	CASSRGRTGELFF
NA	NA	TRBJ1-1	TRBV11-1	13	CASSRTENTEAFF
NA	NA	TRBJ2-2	TRBV14	18	CASSQIRPGTPNTGELFF
NA	NA	TRBJ2-4	TRBV4-1	15	CASSQVGTSKNIQYF
NA	NA	TRBJ2-7	TRBV7-2	15	CASSSGQLATYEQYF
NA	NA	TRBJ1-2	TRBV6-5	15	CASSPSPGANYGYTF
NA	TRBD1	TRBJ2-7	TRBV28	12	CASSQTGDEQYF
NA	NA	TRBJ2-1	TRBV5-1	13	CASSSQAYNEQFF
NA	NA	TRBJ1-3	TRBV6-1	14	CASRRGDSGNTIYF
NA	NA	TRBJ2-7	TRBV7-8	17	CASSPRAGGVLPYEQYF
once	NA	TRBJ2-7	TRBV14	14	CASSHDDRPYEQYF
NA	NA	TRBJ1-1	TRBV2	14	CASSEGNYPIEAFF
NA	TRBD1	TRBJ1-2	TRBV6-5	14	CASRWGQGGSGYTF
NA	NA	TRBJ2-3	TRBV19	16	CASSTHGSASTDTQYF
NA	TRBD2	TRBJ2-5	TRBV11-2	12	CASSARGETQYF
NA	NA	TRBJ1-3	TRBV5-1	14	CASRRATGGNTIYF
NA	NA	TRBJ2-6	TRBV5-4	14	CASSSFAGANVLTF